This T cell receptor beta chain was captured in a study of blood T cell repertoires in COVID-19. Across the study: T cells, B-cell-depleted T cells, or PBMCs supplied cDNA or gDNA.

The CDR3 runs to 15 residues. The germline V gene has CDR1 SGHKS and CDR2 YYEKEE (reference sequence). V dropped 0 bases and J dropped 0 bases, with 8 bases sitting between them. Sequenced by immunoSEQ multiplex PCR; TCRdb stores in-frame clones only, minus some. The table has approximately 35,000 clones, approximately 80% seen once. The receptor was isolated from a man older than 75 with acute or convalescent COVID-19. V gene TRBV5-5 combines with J gene TRBJ2-3; possible D gene TRBD1, 5 bases. The sequenced sample was peripheral blood. The CDR3 spells CASSLVGVSTDTQYF. The CDR3 bases are TGTGCCAGCAGCTTGGTAGGGGTAAGCACAGATACGCAGTATTTT.